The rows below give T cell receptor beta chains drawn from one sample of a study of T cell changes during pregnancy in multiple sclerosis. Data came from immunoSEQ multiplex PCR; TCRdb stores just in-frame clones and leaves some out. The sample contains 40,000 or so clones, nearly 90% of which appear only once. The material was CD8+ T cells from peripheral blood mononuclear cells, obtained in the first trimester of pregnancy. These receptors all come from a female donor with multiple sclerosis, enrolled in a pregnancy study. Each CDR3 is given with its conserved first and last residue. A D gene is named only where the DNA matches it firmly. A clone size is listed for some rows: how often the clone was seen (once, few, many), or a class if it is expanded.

CSVELAGTGKYEQYF TGCAGCGTTGAACTCGCCGGGACAGGGAAATACGAGCAGTACTTC TRBJ2-7 . TRBD1 TRBV29-1
CASSQGTVGSYEQYF TGTGCCAGCAGTCAAGGGACAGTAGGATCCTACGAGCAGTACTTC TRBJ2-7 . TRBD1 TRBV27
CASSLVETGNTEAFF TGTGCCAGCAGCTTGGTTGAGACAGGGAACACTGAAGCTTTCTTT TRBJ1-1 . . TRBV11-2
CASSLRLAGGPSSYNEQFF TGTGCCAGCAGCTTAAGGCTAGCGGGGGGCCCGAGCTCCTACAATGAGCAGTTCTTC TRBJ2-1 . TRBD2 TRBV7-3
CASSRDPRSVGAEQYF TGTGCCAGCAGTCGGGATCCCAGGTCGGTGGGTGCCGAGCAGTACTTC TRBJ2-7 few . TRBV2
CASSSDREGDQPQHF TGTGCCAGCAGTTCGGACAGGGAAGGGGATCAGCCCCAGCATTTT TRBJ1-5 . TRBD1 TRBV7-9
CASSPEGLSNQPQHF TGTGCCAGCTCACCCGAGGGACTTAGCAATCAGCCCCAGCATTTT TRBJ1-5 . . TRBV18
CASSQDPGGGNTIYF TGCGCCAGCAGCCAAGATCCGGGGGGTGGAAACACCATATATTTT TRBJ1-3 . . TRBV4-3
CSVEERQANNEQFF TGCAGCGTTGAAGAACGACAGGCAAACAATGAGCAGTTCTTC TRBJ2-1 . . TRBV29-1
CASSLEGQGLAGINNEQFF TGTGCCAGCAGCTTAGAGGGACAGGGACTAGCGGGGATAAACAATGAGCAGTTCTTC TRBJ2-1 . TRBD2 TRBV7-9
CASSWTGTEAFF TGTGCCAGCAGCTGGACAGGGACTGAAGCTTTCTTT TRBJ1-1 once TRBD1 TRBV5-5
CASSEGQGAPYGYTF TGTGCCAGCAGTGAGGGACAGGGAGCCCCCTATGGCTACACCTTC TRBJ1-2 . TRBD1 TRBV2
CASSLWGEDEKLFF TGTGCCAGCAGCTTGTGGGGAGAGGATGAAAAACTGTTTTTT TRBJ1-4 many . TRBV5-4
CASSPREDLYGYTF TGTGCCAGCAGCCCACGAGAGGATCTCTATGGCTACACCTTC TRBJ1-2 . . TRBV7-9
CASSLGTQATNEKLFF TGTGCCAGCAGCTTAGGGACACAGGCAACTAATGAAAAACTGTTTTTT TRBJ1-4 . . TRBV7-9
CASSLATSPVDEQFF TGTGCCAGCAGCTTAGCGACTAGCCCCGTAGATGAGCAGTTCTTC TRBJ2-1 . TRBD2 TRBV7-8
CASSPADRGPMNTEAFF TGTGCCAGCAGCCCCGCGGACAGAGGGCCCATGAACACTGAAGCTTTCTTT TRBJ1-1 . . TRBV5-6
CASSPKGQAGGYTF TGTGCCAGCAGCCCTAAGGGACAGGCGGGGGGCTACACCTTC TRBJ1-2 . TRBD1 TRBV7-9
CASSPKVESSYEQYF TGTGCCAGCAGCCCTAAGGTGGAGAGCTCCTACGAGCAGTACTTC TRBJ2-7 . . TRBV7-9
CASEGTGTKLNTEAFF TGCGCCAGCGAGGGGACAGGGACAAAATTGAACACTGAAGCTTTCTTT TRBJ1-1 . TRBD1 TRBV5-1
CASSLMGTGKSGELFF TGTGCCAGCAGCTTAATGGGGACAGGGAAGTCCGGGGAGCTGTTTTTT TRBJ2-2 . TRBD1 TRBV9
CATIGGGGAYNEQFF TGTGCCACCATCGGAGGCGGGGGGGCCTACAATGAGCAGTTCTTC TRBJ2-1 once TRBD2 TRBV2
CASGTGTGGAGLFF TGTGCCAGCGGGACCGGGACAGGGGGCGCGGGGCTGTTTTTT TRBJ1-4 . . TRBV21-1
CASSGSQASTGELFF TGTGCCAGCAGTGGGTCGCAGGCGAGCACCGGGGAGCTGTTTTTT TRBJ2-2 . . TRBV2
CASSIGDSSPYEQYF TGTGCCAGTAGTATCGGCGACAGTTCACCCTACGAGCAGTACTTC TRBJ2-7 many . TRBV19
CASSPQGGNTEAFF TGTGCCAGCAGCCCTCAGGGCGGGAACACTGAAGCTTTCTTT TRBJ1-1 . . TRBV9
CASSFGGPYNEQFF TGTGCCAGCAGCTTCGGGGGGCCTTACAATGAGCAGTTCTTC TRBJ2-1 . . TRBV7-2
CASSQDLAGGPNEQFF TGCGCCAGCAGCCAAGACCTAGCGGGGGGCCCTAATGAGCAGTTCTTC TRBJ2-1 . TRBD2 TRBV4-1
CASSIWGQGAYEQYF TGTGCCAGTAGTATTTGGGGTCAGGGGGCCTACGAGCAGTACTTC TRBJ2-7 . TRBD1 TRBV19
CASSLAPASGGPEQSEQFF TGTGCCAGCAGCTTAGCGCCGGCCAGCGGGGGGCCGGAACAAAGTGAGCAGTTCTTC TRBJ2-1 many TRBD2 TRBV11-2
CASSPGTSGADTQYF TGTGCCAGCAGCCCCGGGACTAGCGGGGCAGATACGCAGTATTTT TRBJ2-3 . TRBD2 TRBV7-9
CASSLGGTGLYEQYF TGTGCCAGCAGCTTGGGCGGGACAGGGCTCTACGAGCAGTACTTC TRBJ2-7 . TRBD1 TRBV5-6
CASSEYSLTDTQYF TGTGCCAGCAGTGAATACAGTTTAACAGATACGCAGTATTTT TRBJ2-3 . . TRBV25-1
CASSGQGPHEQYF TGTGCCAGCAGTGGCCAGGGGCCCCACGAGCAGTACTTC TRBJ2-7 . . TRBV2
CASRLRGVSDTQYF TGTGCCAGCAGGCTCCGGGGAGTATCAGATACGCAGTATTTT TRBJ2-3 . . TRBV5-5
CASSLYPGHHEQYF TGTGCCAGCAGTTTATATCCGGGACACCACGAGCAGTACTTC TRBJ2-7 . . TRBV27
CASSRPRNEQYF TGTGCCAGCAGTCGACCGAGGAACGAGCAGTACTTC TRBJ2-7 medium-sized . TRBV6-6
CASSFSGGAYEQYF TGTGCCAGCAGCTTTAGCGGGGGGGCCTACGAGCAGTACTTC TRBJ2-7 . TRBD2 TRBV11-2
CASSLRKTGGGSPLHF TGTGCCAGCAGCTTGAGGAAAACAGGGGGAGGGTCACCCCTCCACTTT TRBJ1-6 . . TRBV21-1
CASTDGISYEQYF TGTGCCAGTACCGACGGGATCTCCTACGAGCAGTACTTC TRBJ2-7 . . TRBV19
CASSGGVMNTEAFF TGTGCCAGCAGCGGGGGGGTTATGAACACTGAAGCTTTCTTT TRBJ1-1 . . TRBV9
CATQSRGGPGTGELFF TGTGCCACCCAGTCGCGCGGGGGGCCCGGCACCGGGGAGCTGTTTTTT TRBJ2-2 . TRBD2 TRBV7-9
CASSSTGEGYEQYF TGTGCCAGCAGCTCGACAGGAGAAGGCTACGAGCAGTACTTC TRBJ2-7 . . TRBV5-6
CASSQDGAGMNTEAFF TGCGCCAGCAGCCAAGATGGGGCGGGGATGAACACTGAAGCTTTCTTT TRBJ1-1 . . TRBV4-3
CASSQGLGVNTEAFF TGCGCCAGCAGCCAAGGTTTGGGCGTTAACACTGAAGCTTTCTTT TRBJ1-1 . . TRBV4-1
CASSLGQGNYGYTF TGTGCCAGCAGTTTGGGACAGGGCAACTATGGCTACACCTTC TRBJ1-2 . TRBD1 TRBV5-6
CASSSSTGSLSGANVLTF TGTGCCAGCAGCTCCTCGACAGGTTCCCTCTCTGGGGCCAACGTCCTGACTTTC TRBJ2-6 . . TRBV9
CASSRDSQPQHF TGTGCCAGCAGCCGTGACAGTCAGCCCCAGCATTTT TRBJ1-5 . . TRBV5-6
CAISEGPGYGYTF TGTGCCATCAGTGAAGGCCCAGGCTATGGCTACACCTTC TRBJ1-2 . . TRBV10-3
CAIAGQGTVTEAFF TGTGCCATCGCGGGACAGGGTACTGTCACTGAAGCTTTCTTT TRBJ1-1 . TRBD1 TRBV10-3
CSNLDRGDHTEAFF TGCAGCAACTTGGACAGGGGTGATCACACTGAAGCTTTCTTT TRBJ1-1 . TRBD1 TRBV29-1